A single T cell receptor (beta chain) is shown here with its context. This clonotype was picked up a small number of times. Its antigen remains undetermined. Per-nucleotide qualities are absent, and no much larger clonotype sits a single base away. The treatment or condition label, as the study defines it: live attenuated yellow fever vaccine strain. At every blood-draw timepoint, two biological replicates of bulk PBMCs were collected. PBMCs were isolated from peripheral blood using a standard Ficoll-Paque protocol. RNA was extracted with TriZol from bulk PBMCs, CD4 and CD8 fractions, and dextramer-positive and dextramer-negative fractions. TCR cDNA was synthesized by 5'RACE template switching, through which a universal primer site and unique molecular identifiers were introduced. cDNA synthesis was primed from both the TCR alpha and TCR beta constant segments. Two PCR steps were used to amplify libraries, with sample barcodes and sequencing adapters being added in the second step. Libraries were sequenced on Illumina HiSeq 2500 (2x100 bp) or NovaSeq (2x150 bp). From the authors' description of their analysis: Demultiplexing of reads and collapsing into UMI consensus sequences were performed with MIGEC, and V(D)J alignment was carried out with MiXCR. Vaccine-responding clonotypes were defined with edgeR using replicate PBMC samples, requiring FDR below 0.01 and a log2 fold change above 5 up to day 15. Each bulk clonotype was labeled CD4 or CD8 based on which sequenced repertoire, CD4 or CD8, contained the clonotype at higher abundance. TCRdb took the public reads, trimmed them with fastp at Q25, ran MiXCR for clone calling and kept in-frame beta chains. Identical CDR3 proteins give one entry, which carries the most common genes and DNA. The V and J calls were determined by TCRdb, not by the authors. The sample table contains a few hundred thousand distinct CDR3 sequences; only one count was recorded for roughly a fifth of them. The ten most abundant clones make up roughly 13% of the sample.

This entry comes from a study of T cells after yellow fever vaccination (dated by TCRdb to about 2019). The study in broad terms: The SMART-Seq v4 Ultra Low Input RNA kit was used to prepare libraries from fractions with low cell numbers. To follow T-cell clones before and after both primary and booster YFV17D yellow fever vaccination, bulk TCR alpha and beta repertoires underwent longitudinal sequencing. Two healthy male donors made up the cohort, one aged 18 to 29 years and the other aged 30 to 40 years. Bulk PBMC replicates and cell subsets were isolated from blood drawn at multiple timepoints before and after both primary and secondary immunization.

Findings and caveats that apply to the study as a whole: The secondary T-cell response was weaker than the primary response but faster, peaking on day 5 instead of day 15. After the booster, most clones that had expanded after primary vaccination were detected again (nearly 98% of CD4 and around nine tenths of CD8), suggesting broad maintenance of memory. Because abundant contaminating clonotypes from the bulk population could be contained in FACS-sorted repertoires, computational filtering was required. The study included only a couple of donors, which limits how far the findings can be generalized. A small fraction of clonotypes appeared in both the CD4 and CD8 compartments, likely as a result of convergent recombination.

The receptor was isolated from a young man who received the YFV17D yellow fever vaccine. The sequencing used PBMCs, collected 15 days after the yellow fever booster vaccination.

The CDR3 reads CASSSGGTSGRTSYNEQFF. The sequence in DNA is TGCGCCAGCAGCTCCGGCGGGACTAGCGGGAGGACGTCCTACAATGAGCAGTTCTTC. The chain is made from TRBV5-1 and TRBJ2-1; 15 of the junction bases match TRBD2. The CDR3, cysteine through phenylalanine, is 19 amino acids long. The sequence is cut down to CDR3 DNA, 57 bases in frame from base 1. The germline V gene encodes CDR1 SGHRS and CDR2 YFSETQ. After removal of 3 bases from V and 1 base from J, the junction retains 8 bases not matched to a gene.